A single sample is the source of the 2 T cell receptor beta chains below, sequenced in a study of blood T cell repertoires in COVID-19. This table comes from immunoSEQ multiplex PCR, and its TCRdb copy is limited to in-frame clones, with some not included. The data hold 200,000 to 250,000 clones, with around three quarters observed a single time. Sequencing used peripheral blood. Receptor source: a woman in her 70s with acute or convalescent COVID-19.

The chain recombines TRBV6-5 with TRBJ1-3; 7 bases map to TRBD1. With V trimmed by 4 bases and J by 0 bases, 0 bases remained unmatched. The V gene's germline CDR1 is MNHEY and CDR2 SVGAGI. CDR3 size: 14 residues. This CDR3 is CASSWDSSGNTIYF. The CDR3 nucleotides are TGTGCCAGCAGTTGGGACAGCTCTGGAAACACCATATATTTT.

The chain combines TRBV30 with TRBJ1-1, with 9 bases identical to TRBD1. The V gene's germline CDR1 is GTSNPN and CDR2 SVGIG (reference sequence). V lost 7 bases to trimming and J lost 3 bases; unmatched junction nucleotides: 18. The CDR3 spans 17 residues. Here the CDR3 DNA reads TGTGCCTCGATTCCTAGACCCGGGACAGGGAGGGACACTGAAGCTTTCTTT. It yields the protein CASIPRPGTGRDTEAFF. The variable domain in full, with the rest retrieved from reference TRBV30 and TRBJ1-1, is SQTIHQWPATLVQPVGSPLSLECTVEGTSNPNLYWYRQAAGRGLQLLFYSVGIGQISSEVPQNLSASRPQDRQFILSSKKLLLSDSGFYLCASIPRPGTGRDTEAFFGQGTRLTVV.